The next 22 T cell receptor beta chains were all read from a single sample in a study of breast tumors, draining lymph nodes, adjacent tissues. From the multiplex PCR reads, TCRdb called clonotypes with MiXCR, one entry per CDR3 protein. This table has 70,000 to 95,000 distinct CDR3 sequences, roughly a fifth appearing once. Samples came from axillary lymph nodes draining the breast cancer. Specimen: axillary lymph node tissue. These receptors all stem from a female donor with breast cancer. Some clones in this sample may be carry-over from other donors' samples.

The sample holds many counts of this clonotype. DNA of the CDR3: TGTGCCAGCAGCCCCCGACAGGGAGGCTACACCTTC. It encodes CASSPRQGGYTF. The chain recombines TRBV12-3 or TRBV12-4 with TRBJ1-2; 7 positions agree with TRBD1. This CDR3 has 12 residues. V shed 6 bases and J 8 bases; nucleotides not matched to a gene: 6.

This clonotype showed up just a few times. This could be a read error, since a much larger clone is one nucleotide away. J is TRBJ1-2 and V is TRBV20-1; no reliable D call. Germline V lookup: CDR1 DFQATT, CDR2 SNEGSKA (reference sequence). This CDR3 comprises 11 residues. The CDR3 nucleotides read TGCGGTGCTAGTGTGAGGAATGGCTACACCTTC. It codes for CGASVRNGYTF.

Note on this clonotype: Since a much larger clone is just one base distant, this may be a read error. V and J are TRBV6-6 and TRBJ2-2, with D perhaps given as TRBD1 or TRBD2 (6 bases each). V was cut by 0 bases and J by 7 bases, with 18 bases left in between. CDR1 is MNHNY and CDR2 is SVGAGI in the germline V gene (reference sequence). This CDR3 is 17 amino acids long. The CDR3: CASSYSPGPRGDGELFF. Written as DNA, the CDR3 is TGTGCCAGCAGTTACTCGCCCGGACCGAGGGGGGACGGGGAGCTGTTTTTT.

With respect to this clonotype: A much more abundant neighbour one base away suggests this may be a read error. This sequence joins TRBV29-1 and TRBJ1-2; weak D call: TRBD1 (5 bases). This CDR3 comprises 13 residues. V shed 4 bases and J shed 10 bases, with 19 bases lying between them. Germline V lookup: CDR1 SQVTM, CDR2 ANQGSEA. CDR3 coding DNA: TGCAGCGTTGTCCGGGACCCCGGGGAGGACTACACCTTC. Translated: CSVVRDPGEDYTF. Variable domain in full (rest from reference TRBV29-1 and TRBJ1-2): SAVISQKPSRDICQRGTSLTIQCQVDSQVTMMFWYRQQPGQSLTLIATANQGSEATYESGFVIDKFPISRPNLTFSTLTVSNMSPEDSSIYLCSVVRDPGEDYTFGSGTRLTVV.

The table lists this clonotype with a few counts. V is TRBV12-5 and J is TRBJ2-1; weak D call: TRBD1 (5 bases). Trimming pared 1 base from V and 6 bases from J, leaving 7 bases between. Germline lookup yields CDR1 LGHNT and CDR2 FRNRAP. The CDR3 runs to 13 residues. For the CDR3, the DNA is TGTGCTAGTGGTTTGGGGACAAGCAATGAGCAGTTCTTC. It is translated as CASGLGTSNEQFF. Variable domain in full (rest from reference TRBV12-5 and TRBJ2-1): DARVTQTPRHKVTEMGQEVTMRCQPILGHNTVFWYRQTMMQGLELLAYFRNRAPLDDSGMPKDRFSAEMPDATLATLKIQPSEPRDSAVYFCASGLGTSNEQFFGPGTRLTVL.

This sequence joins TRBV19 and TRBJ1-3; 7 nucleotides line up with TRBD1. This CDR3 comprises 14 residues. Germline V gives CDR1 LNHDA, CDR2 SQIVND (reference sequence). V shed 10 bases, J shed 4 bases, and the junction held 10 bases outside the gene matches. The CDR3 bases are TGTGCCACCGAAGACAGGGTTAAGGGAAACACCATATATTTT. Its protein is CATEDRVKGNTIYF.

This clonotype was counted at least ten times. The chain combines TRBV11-2 with TRBJ2-3; 8 bases agree with TRBD2. CDR3 length: 18 amino acids. Unmatched junction bases numbered 14, after V lost 2 bases and J lost 4 bases. Per germline, CDR1 SGHAT and CDR2 FQNNGV. The CDR3 is CASSLYGRAQRFADTQYF. Written as DNA, the CDR3 is TGTGCCAGCAGCTTATACGGGAGGGCCCAGAGGTTCGCAGATACGCAGTATTTT.

This clonotype has ten or more counts. This chain joins TRBV19 and TRBJ1-2; D gene ambiguous. V shed 7 bases and J shed 9 bases, with 15 bases lying between them. This CDR3 has 12 residues. From germline, CDR1 is LNHDA and CDR2 SQIVND (reference sequence). CDR3 in DNA: TGTGCCAGTAAGGGAGCAGTTTGGAGCTACACCTTC. This sequence encodes CASKGAVWSYTF. The full variable domain, with the rest looked up from reference TRBV19 and TRBJ1-2, is DGGITQSPKYLFRKEGQNVTLSCEQNLNHDAMYWYRQDPGQGLRLIYYSQIVNDFQKGDIAEGYSVSREKKESFPLTVTSAQKNPTAFYLCASKGAVWSYTFGSGTRLTVV.

This clonotype has at least ten counts. The rearrangement links TRBV19 to TRBJ2-1, with 9 bases fitting TRBD2. Looked up from germline, CDR1 is LNHDA and CDR2 is SQIVND (reference sequence). CDR3 length: 16 amino acids. Losses at the gene ends were 6 bases for V and 7 bases for J; bases not matched to a gene: 13. The CDR3 DNA is TGTGCCAGTAGCCCTGAAGGAGCGGGAGGTCCGAATGAGCAGTTCTTC. Translation gives CASSPEGAGGPNEQFF.

The V call is TRBV4-3, the J call TRBJ2-7, with 11 bases aligning to TRBD1. The germline V gene has CDR1 LGHNA and CDR2 YSLEER. J lost 4 bases, V lost 4 bases, and 6 bases had no gene match. The CDR3 sequence is 15 residues long. The CDR3: CASSREGQGDYEQYF. CDR3 nucleotide sequence: TGCGCCAGCAGCCGAGAGGGACAGGGGGATTACGAGCAGTACTTC.

A word on this clonotype: A single base separates this from a much larger clone, so it may be a read error. The final CDR3 position lacks the conserved phenylalanine or tryptophan, pointing to a likely read error. The V call is TRBV4-2, the J call TRBJ1-2, with a possible D match to TRBD1 (6 bases). The V and J ends lost 1 base and 3 bases respectively, with 15 bases between them. Germline CDR1 is LGHNA and CDR2 is YNFKEQ. The CDR3 is 16 residues long. The CDR3 region is CASSQVTRGPYYGYTL. CDR3 nucleotides: TGTGCCAGCAGCCAAGTTACCAGGGGTCCCTACTATGGCTACACCCTC.

The chain employs TRBV15 and TRBJ2-5; TRBD1 might be the D (5 bases). V gave up 3 bases and J gave up 7 bases, with 21 bases separating them. The CDR3 sequence is 16 residues long. CDR1 is LNHNV and CDR2 is YYDKDF in the germline V gene (reference sequence). CDR3 in DNA: TGTGCCACCAGCAGGGATATGTGGCAGGGTGGCAGGACCCAGTACTTC. Translating gives CATSRDMWQGGRTQYF.

CDR3 in amino acids: CASSLAGSNEQFF. The CDR3 DNA sequence: TGTGCCAGCAGTCTAGCGGGAAGCAATGAGCAGTTCTTC. The chain has TRBV6-2 or TRBV6-3 and TRBJ2-1; 9 bases are shared with TRBD2. The CDR3 runs 13 residues. Germline V gene data show CDR1 as MNHEY and CDR2 as SVGEGT. The ends lost 5 bases at V and 6 bases at J; junction bases unmatched: 2.

This clonotype was detected many times. The rearrangement uses TRBV5-1 and TRBJ2-2; 8 nucleotides agree with TRBD1. The V segment lost 2 bases and the J segment 0 bases; nucleotides outside the gene matches: 3. The CDR3 has 16 amino acids. Per the germline V gene, CDR1 is SGHRS and CDR2 is YFSETQ. The CDR3 spells CASSLSGGSNTGELFF. The CDR3 nucleotides are TGCGCCAGCAGCTTATCAGGGGGCTCGAACACCGGGGAGCTGTTTTTT.

This clonotype was found many times. V usage is TRBV7-8 and J usage is TRBJ2-3; D is unclear. CDR1 is SGHVS, CDR2 FQNEAQ, per germline. The length of the CDR3 is 11 residues. Trimming removed 5 bases from V and 2 bases from J, with 2 bases in between. CDR3: CASSVTDTQYF. In DNA, the CDR3 is TGTGCCAGCAGCGTCACAGATACGCAGTATTTT.

Regarding this clonotype: With a much larger clone just one base away, this may be a read error. CDR3 bases: TGTGCCAGCAGTCAACAGGGAGGAGTTGGGGAGCAGTCCTTC. Its translation is CASSQQGGVGEQSF. The chain links TRBV12-3 or TRBV12-4 to TRBJ2-1, with D perhaps being TRBD1 or TRBD2 (6 bases each). The CDR3 totals 14 residues.

This clonotype has a count of ten or more. The CDR3 here is CAISDGGGTYGYTF. CDR3 nucleotide sequence: TGTGCCATCAGTGATGGGGGGGGCACCTATGGCTACACCTTC. The V gene is TRBV10-3, the J gene TRBJ1-2; weak D call: TRBD1 (6 bases). The V gene's germline CDR1 is ENHRY and CDR2 SYGVKD. Trimming left V 3 bases short and J 4 bases short, with 12 bases between. The CDR3 covers 14 residues.

Concerning this clonotype itself: A much larger clonotype is one base distant, so this may be a read error. This rearrangement joins TRBV11-2 to TRBJ2-5; TRBD2 matches at 11 bases. Germline V gene lookup returns CDR1 SGHAT and CDR2 FQNNGV. The CDR3 has 16 amino acids. The chain's CDR3 is CASIFGTSGTQETQCF. The CDR3 bases are TGTGCCAGCATTTTTGGGACTAGCGGAACTCAAGAGACCCAGTGCTTC.

For this clonotype: It may be a read error: a sequence one base away is much more abundant. The CDR3 loop reads CASSPGQPWGEKLFF. In nucleotides, the CDR3 is TGTGCCAGCAGCCCAGGACAGCCCTGGGGTGAAAAACTGTTTTTT. The gene calls are TRBV14 and TRBJ1-4; D possibly corresponds to TRBD1 (6 bases). The CDR3 is made up of 15 amino acids. The ends were cut back, 4 bases at V and 7 bases at J, with 16 bases in the middle. Per the germline V gene, CDR1 is SGHDN and CDR2 is FVKESK.

On this clonotype itself: This clone may be a read error of a much larger clone one base away. As the CDR3 is not closed by the conserved phenylalanine or tryptophan, this likely results from a read error. The chain recombines TRBV7-9 with TRBJ2-3; a possible D gene is TRBD2 (7 bases). Trimming cost V 1 base and J 4 bases, with 9 bases left between them. Looked up from germline, CDR1 is SEHNR and CDR2 is FQNEAQ (reference sequence). There are 14 residues in the CDR3. The CDR3 DNA reads TGTGCCAGCAGCTTAGGAGGGGGGGCAGATACGCAGTATCTT. This translates into CASSLGGGADTQYL.

V usage is TRBV7-9 and J usage is TRBJ1-1, with D perhaps matching TRBD1 (6 bases). V lost 4 bases, J lost 2 bases, and 11 bases lay in between. Germline V gene lookup returns CDR1 SEHNR and CDR2 FQNEAQ (reference sequence). The CDR3 is 14 amino acids. CDR3 in DNA: TGTGCCAGCAGCTACGCAGGGGACAACACTGAAGCTTTCTTT. Its protein product is CASSYAGDNTEAFF.

As concerns this clonotype: This clone may be a read error of a much larger clone one base away. The rearrangement links TRBV6-2 or TRBV6-3 to TRBJ2-1; either TRBD1 or TRBD2 may fit D (5 bases each). Germline CDR1 is MNHEY and CDR2 is SVGEGT. This CDR3 comprises 13 residues. This CDR3 reads CASSLRGHNEQVF. CDR3 sequence (DNA): TGTGCCAGCAGTCTGAGGGGTCACAATGAGCAGGTCTTC.